These T cell receptor beta chains were read from a single sample in a study of shared clonotypes between healthy human individuals. Measured with immunoSEQ multiplex PCR; TCRdb has only the in-frame clones, and not every one. The sample records fewer than 2.5 million clones, 80% to 95% being singletons. Sequencing was carried out using naive CD4+ T cells from PBMCs. These receptors all come from a man in his late teens or twenties in good health. Some clones in this sample may be carry-over from other donors' samples. Both conserved end residues are part of each CDR3. A D gene is named only where the DNA matches it firmly. Size is stated for part of the rows, as once, few or many counts, or as a class when the clone is expanded.

D gene: .
J gene: TRBJ1-2
V gene: TRBV5-4
clone size: .
CDR3 length: 14
CDR3 DNA: TGTGCCAGCAGCTTTCTGTCAGACAGCTATGGCTACACCTTC
CDR3 protein: CASSFLSDSYGYTF

D gene: TRBD2
J gene: TRBJ2-1
V gene: TRBV29-1
clone size: once
CDR3 length: 15
CDR3 DNA: TGCAGCGTTGGGATGGTGGGGGGGGCCTACAATGAGCAGTTCTTC
CDR3 protein: CSVGMVGGAYNEQFF

D gene: TRBD2
J gene: TRBJ2-7
V gene: TRBV5-1
clone size: once
CDR3 length: 13
CDR3 DNA: TGCGCCAGCAGCCCAGCGGGACCCCTCGAGCAGTACTTC
CDR3 protein: CASSPAGPLEQYF

D gene: .
J gene: TRBJ2-1
V gene: TRBV19
clone size: .
CDR3 length: 16
CDR3 DNA: TGTGCCAGTAGTAGGGGGCGAACCAGCGCCTACAATGAGCAGTTCTTC
CDR3 protein: CASSRGRTSAYNEQFF

D gene: TRBD1
J gene: TRBJ2-5
V gene: TRBV5-1
clone size: .
CDR3 length: 14
CDR3 DNA: TGCGCCAGCAGCCAGGGGACAGCCCAAGAGACCCAGTACTTC
CDR3 protein: CASSQGTAQETQYF

D gene: .
J gene: TRBJ1-1
V gene: TRBV7-9
clone size: .
CDR3 length: 14
CDR3 DNA: TGTGCCAGCAGCTTGGGGACAACGAACACTGAAGCTTTCTTT
CDR3 protein: CASSLGTTNTEAFF

D gene: TRBD2
J gene: TRBJ2-5
V gene: TRBV18
clone size: .
CDR3 length: 14
CDR3 DNA: TGTGCCAGCTCACCCGGACTAGCGGGTGAGACCCAGTACTTC
CDR3 protein: CASSPGLAGETQYF

D gene: .
J gene: TRBJ2-7
V gene: TRBV18
clone size: .
CDR3 length: 15
CDR3 DNA: TGTGCCAGCTCCTCCCTAGTGGGCCCTGGGCACGAGCAGTACTTC
CDR3 protein: CASSSLVGPGHEQYF

D gene: TRBD1
J gene: TRBJ2-7
V gene: TRBV4-2
clone size: .
CDR3 length: 18
CDR3 DNA: TGTGCCAGCAGCCAAGGCGCATGGGGGACAGGGGGTTCCTACGAGCAGTACTTC
CDR3 protein: CASSQGAWGTGGSYEQYF

D gene: .
J gene: TRBJ2-5
V gene: TRBV9
clone size: .
CDR3 length: 15
CDR3 DNA: TGTGCCAGCAGCGCCCGCCCTGTGGTTCAAGAGACCCAGTACTTC
CDR3 protein: CASSARPVVQETQYF

D gene: TRBD2
J gene: TRBJ2-3
V gene: TRBV2
clone size: .
CDR3 length: 14
CDR3 DNA: TGTGCCAGCGATAGCGGGGGCCTTCCAGATACGCAGTATTTT
CDR3 protein: CASDSGGLPDTQYF

D gene: .
J gene: TRBJ1-1
V gene: TRBV19
clone size: .
CDR3 length: 13
CDR3 DNA: TGTGCCAGTAGTACCCAACAGGGAACTGAAGCTTTCTTT
CDR3 protein: CASSTQQGTEAFF

D gene: TRBD2
J gene: TRBJ2-7
V gene: TRBV15
clone size: .
CDR3 length: 15
CDR3 DNA: TGTGCCACCAGCAGAGATCGGGGGGACTCCTACGAGCAGTACTTC
CDR3 protein: CATSRDRGDSYEQYF

D gene: TRBD2
J gene: TRBJ2-1
V gene: TRBV27
clone size: .
CDR3 length: 15
CDR3 DNA: TGTGCCAGCAGTTTAATAGCGGGTGGATTCAATGAGCAGTTCTTC
CDR3 protein: CASSLIAGGFNEQFF

D gene: .
J gene: TRBJ2-3
V gene: TRBV30
clone size: .
CDR3 length: 13
CDR3 DNA: TGTGCCTGGAGTGTAGCAGGCCCAGATACGCAGTATTTT
CDR3 protein: CAWSVAGPDTQYF